This T cell receptor (gamma chain) comes out of a study of gamma-delta T cells after stem cell transplantation. This clone was counted between two and nine times. TCRdb ran CATT on the RT-PCR reads. The sample consists of around 330 gamma-chain clones, approximately 15% of them appearing once. CDR1 and CDR2 (germline): EGSNGY, YDSYNSKV. J was trimmed by 11 bases and V by 0 bases; bases with no gene match: 10. CDR3 length equals 13 residues. The sequence derives from a human donor. It is not recorded whose cells these are; they may come from a transplant donor. Sequencing was carried out using gamma-delta T cells. This sequence joins TRGV2 and TRGJ1 or TRGJ2. As DNA, the CDR3 is TGTGCCACCTGGGACGGGCCCCACCGAGAGAAACTCTTT. Translating it yields CATWDGPHREKLF.